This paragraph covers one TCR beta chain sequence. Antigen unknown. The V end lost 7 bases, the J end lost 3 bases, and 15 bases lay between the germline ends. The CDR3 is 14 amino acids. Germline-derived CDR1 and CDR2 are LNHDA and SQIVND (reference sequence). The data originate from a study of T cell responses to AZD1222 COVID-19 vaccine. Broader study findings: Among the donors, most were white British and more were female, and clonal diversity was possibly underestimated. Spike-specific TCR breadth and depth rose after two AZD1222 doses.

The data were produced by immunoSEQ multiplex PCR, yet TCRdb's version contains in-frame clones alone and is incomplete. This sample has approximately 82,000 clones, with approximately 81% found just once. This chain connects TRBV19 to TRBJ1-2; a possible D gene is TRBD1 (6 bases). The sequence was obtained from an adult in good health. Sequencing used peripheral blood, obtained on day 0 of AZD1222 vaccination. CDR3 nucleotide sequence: TGTGCCAGTACAAGGGGGGGCTTGGACTATGGCTACACCTTC. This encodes CASTRGGLDYGYTF.